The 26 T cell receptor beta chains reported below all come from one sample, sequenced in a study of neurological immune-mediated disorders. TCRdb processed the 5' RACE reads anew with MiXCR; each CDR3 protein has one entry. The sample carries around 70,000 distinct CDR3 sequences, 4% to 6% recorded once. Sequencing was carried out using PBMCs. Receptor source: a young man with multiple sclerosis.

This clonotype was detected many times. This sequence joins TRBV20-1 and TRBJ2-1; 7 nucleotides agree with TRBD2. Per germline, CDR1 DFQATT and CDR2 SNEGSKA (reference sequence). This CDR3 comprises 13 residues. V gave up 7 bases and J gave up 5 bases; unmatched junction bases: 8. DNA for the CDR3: TGCAGTGGCTCGCTAGCGGTGAACAATGAGCAGTTCTTC. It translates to CSGSLAVNNEQFF.

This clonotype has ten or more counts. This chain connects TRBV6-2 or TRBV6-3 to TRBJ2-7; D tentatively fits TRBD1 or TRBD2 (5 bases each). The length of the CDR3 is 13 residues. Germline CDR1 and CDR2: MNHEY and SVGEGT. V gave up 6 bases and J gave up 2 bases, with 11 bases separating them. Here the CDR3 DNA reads TGTGCCAGCAGGGTCGGGACCCCCTACGAGCAGTACTTC. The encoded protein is CASRVGTPYEQYF.

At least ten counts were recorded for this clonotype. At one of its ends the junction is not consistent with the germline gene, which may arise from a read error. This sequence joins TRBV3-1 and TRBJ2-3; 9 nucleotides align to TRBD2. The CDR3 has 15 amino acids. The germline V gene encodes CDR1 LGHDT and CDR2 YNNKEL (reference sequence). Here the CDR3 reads CASSQAGLAIDTQYF. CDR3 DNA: TGTGCCAGCAGCCAAGCGGGACTAGCCATCGATACGCAGTATTTC.

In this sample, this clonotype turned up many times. CDR3 coding DNA: TGTGCCAGCAGTCTCCTAGGGGGGCAGGGTGTCAATCAGCCCCAGCATTTT. Residues: CASSLLGGQGVNQPQHF. The chain is built from TRBV6-6 and TRBJ1-5; a weak D match, TRBD1 (6 bases). Trimming stripped 5 bases from V and 3 bases from J, with 20 bases between. CDR1 is MNHNY, CDR2 SVGAGI, per germline (reference sequence). The CDR3 is 17 residues long.

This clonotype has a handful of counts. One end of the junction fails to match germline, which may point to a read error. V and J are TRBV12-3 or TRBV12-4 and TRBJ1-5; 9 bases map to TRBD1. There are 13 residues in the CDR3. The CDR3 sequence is CASEQGANQPQNF. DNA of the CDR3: TGTGCCAGCGAACAGGGGGCGAATCAGCCCCAGAATTTT.

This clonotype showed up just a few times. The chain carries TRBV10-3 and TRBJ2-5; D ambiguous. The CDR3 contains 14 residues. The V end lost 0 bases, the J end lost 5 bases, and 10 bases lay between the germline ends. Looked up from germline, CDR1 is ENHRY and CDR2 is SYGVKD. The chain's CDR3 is CAISESQSGETQYF. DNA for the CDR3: TGTGCCATCAGTGAGTCGCAAAGTGGGGAGACCCAGTACTTC.

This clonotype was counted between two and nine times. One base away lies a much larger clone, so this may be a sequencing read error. The CDR3 bases are TGCAGCGTTGCCGAAAGGAGCTATGGCTACACCTTC. This encodes CSVAERSYGYTF. The gene calls are TRBV29-1 and TRBJ1-2; D uncertain. This CDR3 has 12 amino acids. Germline assignment: CDR1 SQVTM and CDR2 ANQGSEA. V was cut by 4 bases and J by 4 bases, with 10 bases left in between.

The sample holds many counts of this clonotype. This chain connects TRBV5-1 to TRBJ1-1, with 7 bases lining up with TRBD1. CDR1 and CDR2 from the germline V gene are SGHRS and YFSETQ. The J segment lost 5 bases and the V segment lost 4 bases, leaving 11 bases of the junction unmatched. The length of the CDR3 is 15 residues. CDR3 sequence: CASSPYEGAGTEAFF. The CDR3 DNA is TGCGCCAGCAGCCCTTACGAGGGGGCGGGGACTGAAGCTTTCTTT. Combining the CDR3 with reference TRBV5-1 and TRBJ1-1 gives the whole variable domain KAGVTQTPRYLIKTRGQQVTLSCSPISGHRSVSWYQQTPGQGLQFLFEYFSETQRNKGNFPGRFSGRQFSNSRSEMNVSTLELGDSALYLCASSPYEGAGTEAFFGQGTRLTVV.

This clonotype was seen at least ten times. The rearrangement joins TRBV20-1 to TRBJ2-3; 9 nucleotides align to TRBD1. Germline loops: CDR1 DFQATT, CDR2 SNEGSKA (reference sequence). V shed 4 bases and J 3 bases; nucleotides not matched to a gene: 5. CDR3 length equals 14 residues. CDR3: CSATPGTGTDTQYF. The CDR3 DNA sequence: TGCAGTGCTACGCCCGGGACAGGGACAGATACGCAGTATTTT.

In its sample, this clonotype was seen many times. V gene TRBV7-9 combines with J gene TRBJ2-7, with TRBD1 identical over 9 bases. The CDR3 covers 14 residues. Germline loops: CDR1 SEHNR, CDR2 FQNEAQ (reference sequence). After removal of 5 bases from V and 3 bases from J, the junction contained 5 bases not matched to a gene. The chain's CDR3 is CASSLPGQGYEQYF. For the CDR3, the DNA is TGTGCCAGCAGCCTCCCGGGACAGGGCTACGAGCAGTACTTC.

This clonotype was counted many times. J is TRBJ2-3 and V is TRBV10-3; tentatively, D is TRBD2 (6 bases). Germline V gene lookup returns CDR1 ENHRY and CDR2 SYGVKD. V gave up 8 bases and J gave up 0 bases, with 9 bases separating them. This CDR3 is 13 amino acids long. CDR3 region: CAIAGSSTDTQYF. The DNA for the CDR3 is TGTGCCATCGCGGGGTCCAGCACAGATACGCAGTATTTT.

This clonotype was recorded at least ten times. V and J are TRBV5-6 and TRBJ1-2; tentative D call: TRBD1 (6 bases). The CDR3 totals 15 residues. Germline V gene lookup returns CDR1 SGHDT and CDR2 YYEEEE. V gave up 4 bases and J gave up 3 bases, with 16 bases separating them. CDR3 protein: CASSLLSTGYYGYTF. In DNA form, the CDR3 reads TGTGCCAGCAGCCTATTGTCGACAGGATACTATGGCTACACCTTC.

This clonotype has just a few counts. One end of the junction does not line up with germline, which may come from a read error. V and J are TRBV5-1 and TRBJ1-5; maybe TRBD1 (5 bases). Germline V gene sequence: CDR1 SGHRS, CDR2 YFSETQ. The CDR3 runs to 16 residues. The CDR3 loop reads CASSSGTPTLNQPQNF. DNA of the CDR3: TGCGCCAGCAGCTCCGGGACGCCAACCCTCAATCAGCCCCAGAATTTT.

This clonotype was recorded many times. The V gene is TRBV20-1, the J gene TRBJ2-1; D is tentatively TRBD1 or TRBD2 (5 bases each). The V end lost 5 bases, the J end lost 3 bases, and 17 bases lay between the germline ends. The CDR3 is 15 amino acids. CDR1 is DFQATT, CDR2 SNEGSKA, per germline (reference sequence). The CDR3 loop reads CSALLRGDFYNEQFF. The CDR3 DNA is TGCAGTGCTCTCTTGAGGGGAGATTTCTACAATGAGCAGTTCTTC.

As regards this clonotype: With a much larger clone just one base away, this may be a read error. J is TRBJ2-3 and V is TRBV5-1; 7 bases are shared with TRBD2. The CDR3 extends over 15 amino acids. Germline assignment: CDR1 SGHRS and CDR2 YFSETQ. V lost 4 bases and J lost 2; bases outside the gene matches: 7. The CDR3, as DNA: TGCGCCAGCAGCCTGCTAGCGGAATCCACAGATACGCAGTATTTT. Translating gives CASSLLAESTDTQYF.

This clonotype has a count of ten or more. CDR3 DNA: TGTGCCAGCAGCCGACAGGGGCAAGGGAACACTGAAGCTTTCTTT. Its protein is CASSRQGQGNTEAFF. The chain joins TRBV9 to TRBJ1-1, with 8 bases lining up with TRBD1. Germline CDR1 is SGDLS and CDR2 is YYNGEE. The CDR3 has 15 residues. Unmatched junction bases numbered 6, after V lost 4 bases and J lost 1 base.

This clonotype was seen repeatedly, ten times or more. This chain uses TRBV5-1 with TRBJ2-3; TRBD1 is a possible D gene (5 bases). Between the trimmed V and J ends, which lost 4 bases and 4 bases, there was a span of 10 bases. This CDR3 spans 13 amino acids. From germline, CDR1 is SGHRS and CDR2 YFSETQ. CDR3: CASSGRGADTQYF. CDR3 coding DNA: TGCGCCAGCAGCGGAAGGGGCGCAGATACGCAGTATTTT.

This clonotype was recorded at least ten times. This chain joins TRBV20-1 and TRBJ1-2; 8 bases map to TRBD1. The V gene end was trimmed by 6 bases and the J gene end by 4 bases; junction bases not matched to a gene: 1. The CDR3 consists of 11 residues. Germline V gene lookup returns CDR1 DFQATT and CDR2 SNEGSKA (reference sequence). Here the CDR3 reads CSAGQGYGYTF. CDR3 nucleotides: TGCAGTGCCGGACAGGGCTATGGCTACACCTTC.

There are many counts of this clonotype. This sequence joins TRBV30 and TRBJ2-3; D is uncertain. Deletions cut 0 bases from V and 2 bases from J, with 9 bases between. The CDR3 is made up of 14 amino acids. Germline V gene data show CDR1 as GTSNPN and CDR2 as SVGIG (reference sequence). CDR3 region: CAWSVKGNTDTQYF. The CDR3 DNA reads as TGTGCCTGGAGTGTAAAAGGGAACACAGATACGCAGTATTTT.

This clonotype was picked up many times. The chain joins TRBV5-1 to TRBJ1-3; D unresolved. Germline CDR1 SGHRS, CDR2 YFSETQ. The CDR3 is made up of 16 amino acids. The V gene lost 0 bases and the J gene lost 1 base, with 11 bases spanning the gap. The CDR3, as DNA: TGCGCCAGCAGCTTGGAAGGGCCTCAATCTGGAAACACCATATATTTT. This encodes CASSLEGPQSGNTIYF.

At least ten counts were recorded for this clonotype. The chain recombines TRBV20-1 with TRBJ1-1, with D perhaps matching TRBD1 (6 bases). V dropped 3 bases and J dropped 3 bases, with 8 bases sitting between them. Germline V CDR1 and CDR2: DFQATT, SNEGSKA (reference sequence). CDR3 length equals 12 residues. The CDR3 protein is CSASRGYTEAFF. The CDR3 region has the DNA TGCAGTGCTAGCAGGGGTTACACTGAAGCTTTCTTT.

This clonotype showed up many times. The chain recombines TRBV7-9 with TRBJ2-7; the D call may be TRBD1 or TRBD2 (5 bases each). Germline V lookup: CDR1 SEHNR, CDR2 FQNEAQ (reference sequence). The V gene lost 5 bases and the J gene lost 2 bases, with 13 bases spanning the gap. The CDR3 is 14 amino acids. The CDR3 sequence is CASSPPTGPYEQYF. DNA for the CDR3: TGTGCCAGCAGCCCCCCGACGGGGCCCTACGAGCAGTACTTC.

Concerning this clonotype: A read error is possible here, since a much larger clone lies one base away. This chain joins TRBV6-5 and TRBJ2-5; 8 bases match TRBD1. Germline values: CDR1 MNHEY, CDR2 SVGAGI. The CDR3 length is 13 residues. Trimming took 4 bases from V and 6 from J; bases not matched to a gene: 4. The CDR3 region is CASSWDRRKTQYF. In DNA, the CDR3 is TGTGCCAGCAGTTGGGACAGGCGGAAGACCCAGTACTTC.

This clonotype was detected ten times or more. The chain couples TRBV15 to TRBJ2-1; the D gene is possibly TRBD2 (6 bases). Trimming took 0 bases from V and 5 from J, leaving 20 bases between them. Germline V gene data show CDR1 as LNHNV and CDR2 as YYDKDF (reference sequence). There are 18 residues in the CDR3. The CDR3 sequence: CATSRDNPGPGVNNEQFF. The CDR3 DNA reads TGTGCCACCAGCAGAGATAACCCGGGGCCGGGGGTAAACAATGAGCAGTTCTTC.

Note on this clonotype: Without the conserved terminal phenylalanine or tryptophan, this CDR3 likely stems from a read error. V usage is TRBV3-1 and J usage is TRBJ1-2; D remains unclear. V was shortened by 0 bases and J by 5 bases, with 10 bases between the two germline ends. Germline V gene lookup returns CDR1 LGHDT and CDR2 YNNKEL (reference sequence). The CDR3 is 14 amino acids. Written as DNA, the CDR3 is TGTGCCAGCAGCCAAGATCGCGACGTTTATGGCTACACCAAC. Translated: CASSQDRDVYGYTN.

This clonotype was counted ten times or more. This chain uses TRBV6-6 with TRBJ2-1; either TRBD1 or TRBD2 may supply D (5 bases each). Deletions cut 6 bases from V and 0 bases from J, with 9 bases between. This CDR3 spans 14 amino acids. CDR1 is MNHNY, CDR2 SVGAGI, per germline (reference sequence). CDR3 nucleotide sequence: TGTGCCAGCAGGGAGAGGGGCTCCTACAATGAGCAGTTCTTC. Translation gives CASRERGSYNEQFF.